This TCR beta chain was sequenced in a study of a mutant IDH1 vaccine in newly diagnosed glioma. Looking at the study overall: At weeks 1, 3, 5, 7, 11, 15, 19 and 23, patients received a vaccination, eight in all. The treated group averaged approximately 42 years old and was around 62% male, roughly 38% female.

Notes on this clone: Its specificity is unknown.

Broader study findings: Whatever changes occurred in top peripheral T cell clonotypes seemed unrelated to pseudoprogression.

Time point described: week 5, during vaccination. In every dose of vaccine, 300 ug of mutant IDH1 20-mer peptide was given alongside topical imiquimod. The V and J ends lost 7 bases and 3 bases respectively, with 1 base between them. The CDR3 is 10 residues long. Germline CDR1 LNHDA, CDR2 SQIVND (reference sequence). Measured with immunoSEQ multiplex PCR; TCRdb has only the in-frame clones, and not every one. The sample carries 30,000 to 35,000 clones, around 58% recorded once. The sample was PBMCs, taken from a glioma patient whose treatment included an IDH1 peptide vaccine. V usage is TRBV19 and J usage is TRBJ1-5; D is unresolved. The receptor was derived from a woman aged 18-35 years with glioma. DNA for the CDR3: TGTGCCAGTAACAATCAGCCCCAGCATTTT. Translated, it gives CASNNQPQHF.